These 22 T cell receptor beta chains were sequenced from one sample in a study of T cells in Graves' hyperthyroidism and ophthalmopathy. Amplified TCR beta CDR3 regions came from RNA transcripts. TCR CDR3 underwent first-round RT-PCR with the HTBI primer set. TCRdb redid the calling of the multiplex PCR reads with MiXCR, one entry per CDR3 protein. The sample has about 360,000 distinct CDR3 sequences; approximately 25% are singletons. Sequencing input: blood. These receptors were obtained from a man between 50 and 59 years old with Graves' hyperthyroidism.

This clonotype occurred many times. The chain couples TRBV15 to TRBJ2-1, with D hard to call. V was cut by 0 bases and J by 5 bases, with 5 bases left in between. The CDR3 has 13 residues. Germline assignment: CDR1 LNHNV and CDR2 YYDKDF (reference sequence). CDR3: CATSRDQNNEQFF. CDR3 DNA: TGTGCCACCAGCAGAGATCAAAACAATGAGCAGTTCTTC.

The gene calls are TRBV6-2 or TRBV6-3 and TRBJ1-2; 7 bases are shared with TRBD1. The V gene end was trimmed by 6 bases and the J gene end by 8 bases; junction bases not matched to a gene: 15. The CDR3 has 15 residues. Germline loops: CDR1 MNHEY, CDR2 SVGEGT. In nucleotides, the CDR3 is TGTGCCAGCAGCCGGGAGGCAGGGGGGACGCAAGGCTACACCTTC. It is translated as CASSREAGGTQGYTF.

The chain combines TRBV29-1 with TRBJ2-6; no firm D call. This CDR3 region has 13 residues. Between the trimmed V and J ends, which lost 3 bases and 11 bases, there was a span of 14 bases. Germline lookup yields CDR1 SQVTM and CDR2 ANQGSEA. The CDR3, as DNA: TGCAGCGTTGAGCAGACGGGCGCGCACGTCCTGACTTTC. Residues: CSVEQTGAHVLTF.

The chain employs TRBV6-1 and TRBJ1-1, with unresolved D. V was pared by 5 bases and J by 3 bases, with 13 bases between. Germline-derived CDR1 and CDR2 are MNHNS and SASEGT. The CDR3 runs to 14 residues. Here the CDR3 DNA reads TGTGCCAGCAGTTCCGACGTCGGCTACACTGAAGCTTTCTTT. Amino acids: CASSSDVGYTEAFF.

The J gene is TRBJ2-2, the V gene TRBV14, with 9 positions matching TRBD2. The CDR3 is made up of 18 amino acids. CDR1 is SGHDN and CDR2 is FVKESK in the germline V gene. Trimming took 1 base from V and 1 from J; bases not matched to a gene: 7. The CDR3 DNA reads as TGTGCCAGCAGCCAAGGGACGACTAGCGGAGTGAACACCGGGGAGCTGTTTTTT. This sequence encodes CASSQGTTSGVNTGELFF.

With regard to this clonotype: This clone may be a read error of a much larger clone one base away. For the CDR3, the DNA is TGTGCCAGCAGCTTAGCGGGGCCGAGCGACGAGCAGTACTTC. This sequence encodes CASSLAGPSDEQYF. The chain recombines TRBV7-2 with TRBJ2-7, with D maybe TRBD1 (5 bases). This CDR3 is 14 amino acids long. V was pared by 0 bases and J by 5 bases, with 11 bases between. Germline V lookup: CDR1 SGHTA, CDR2 FQGNSA.

The sample holds a few counts of this clonotype. The chain has TRBV20-1 and TRBJ2-7; TRBD2 is a possible D gene (6 bases). This CDR3 is 14 amino acids long. Trimming pared 6 bases from V and 3 bases from J, leaving 18 bases between. In germline, CDR1 is DFQATT, CDR2 SNEGSKA (reference sequence). The CDR3 sequence is CSARLRGTGYEQYF. CDR3 nucleotides: TGCAGTGCCAGACTACGCGGGACTGGCTACGAGCAGTACTTC.

This clonotype was seen just once. The chain links TRBV5-1 to TRBJ2-5, with TRBD2 matching 10 bases. The CDR3 covers 17 residues. Germline V gene sequence: CDR1 SGHRS, CDR2 YFSETQ. The V segment lost 4 bases and the J segment 0 bases; nucleotides outside the gene matches: 9. DNA of the CDR3: TGCGCCAGCAGCCCGGAAGCGGGAGGGTTATACCAAGAGACCCAGTACTTC. It is translated as CASSPEAGGLYQETQYF.

Concerning this clonotype: An end of the junction does not agree with germline; a read error may underlie this. The rearrangement uses TRBV19 and TRBJ2-2, with 10 bases matching TRBD2. This CDR3 has 15 residues. Germline CDR1 is LNHDA and CDR2 is SQIVND (reference sequence). DNA of the CDR3: TGTGCCAGTAGTAGGGGACTAGCGAGCACCGGGGAGCTGCTTTTT. Protein product: CASSRGLASTGELLF.

This chain joins TRBV6-1 and TRBJ2-5; D gene ambiguous. Germline values: CDR1 MNHNS, CDR2 SASEGT. The V and J ends lost 6 bases and 4 bases respectively, with 6 bases between them. This CDR3 has 11 residues. CDR3 coding DNA: TGTGCCAGCAGCGTTTTAGAGACCCAGTACTTC. Amino acid sequence: CASSVLETQYF.

CDR3 bases: TGTGCCAGCAGCCCCGACAGGGAAGATACGCAGTATTTT. Its protein product is CASSPDREDTQYF. The chain carries TRBV11-3 and TRBJ2-3; TRBD1 matches at 7 bases. CDR3 length equals 13 residues. The germline CDR1 and CDR2 sequences are SGHNT and YENEEA. With V trimmed by 5 bases and J by 5 bases, 4 bases remained unmatched.

The sample holds a few counts of this clonotype. V gene TRBV20-1 combines with J gene TRBJ2-7, with 7 nucleotides matching TRBD1. V trimming: 6 bases; J trimming: 7 bases; junction bases outside the gene matches: 9. From germline, CDR1 is DFQATT and CDR2 SNEGSKA (reference sequence). This CDR3 has 12 residues. CDR3 in amino acids: CSAIRQGEEQYF. DNA of the CDR3: TGCAGTGCCATCAGACAGGGAGAGGAGCAGTACTTC.

This chain joins TRBV19 and TRBJ2-1, with 9 bases lining up with TRBD1. Germline assignment: CDR1 LNHDA and CDR2 SQIVND (reference sequence). The CDR3 consists of 17 residues. V gave up 1 base and J gave up 4 bases; unmatched junction bases: 8. CDR3 in amino acids: CASSIAGSGQGYNEQFF. Written as DNA, the CDR3 is TGTGCCAGTAGTATAGCGGGGTCGGGACAGGGATACAATGAGCAGTTCTTC.

This clonotype was observed a few times. The chain joins TRBV13 to TRBJ1-2; tentatively, D is TRBD1 (5 bases). V was clipped by 4 bases and J by 5 bases, with 11 bases between them. The CDR3 contains 13 residues. Germline V lookup: CDR1 PRHDT, CDR2 FYEKMQ (reference sequence). DNA for the CDR3: TGTGCCAGCAGCTACGGGACCGTGTATGGCTACACCTTC. Translating it yields CASSYGTVYGYTF.

This clonotype appeared many times. The chain uses TRBV2 and TRBJ2-7, with TRBD2 identical over 13 bases. Germline CDR1 and CDR2: SNHLY and FYNNEI. CDR3 length equals 15 residues. The J segment lost 4 bases and the V segment lost 7 bases, leaving 7 bases of the junction unmatched. Here the CDR3 DNA reads TGTGCCAGCATAGAGACTAGCGGGAGGAGGTACGAGCAGTACTTC. Translating it yields CASIETSGRRYEQYF.

This clonotype turned up a few times. The chain uses TRBV3-1 and TRBJ1-1, with D possibly being TRBD1 (5 bases). V dropped 3 bases and J dropped 2 bases, with 10 bases sitting between them. Germline V gives CDR1 LGHDT, CDR2 YNNKEL (reference sequence). The length of the CDR3 is 14 residues. This chain's CDR3 is CASSHVGENTEAFF. CDR3 bases: TGTGCCAGCAGCCACGTGGGGGAAAACACTGAAGCTTTCTTT.

This clonotype was seen at least ten times. This chain uses TRBV11-2 with TRBJ2-7; 11 bases are a match to TRBD2. Germline CDR1 reads SGHAT; CDR2 reads FQNNGV. With 3 bases clipped from V and 6 bases from J, the junction kept 7 bases outside the gene matches. The CDR3 runs to 15 residues. The chain's CDR3 is CASSFLAGGPSEQYF. DNA for the CDR3: TGTGCCAGCAGCTTCTTAGCGGGAGGGCCCAGCGAGCAGTACTTC.

The genes are TRBV5-1 and TRBJ2-7; 7 bases agree with TRBD1. The V gene's germline CDR1 is SGHRS and CDR2 YFSETQ. Germline trimming cut 5 bases from V and 5 bases from J; bases unmatched to any gene: 4. The CDR3 has 12 amino acids. CDR3 DNA: TGCGCCAGCAGACAGGGGTACAACGAGCAGTACTTC. Protein product: CASRQGYNEQYF.

There are a few counts of this clonotype. This chain connects TRBV20-1 to TRBJ2-3; tentative D call: TRBD2 (5 bases). Germline assignment: CDR1 DFQATT and CDR2 SNEGSKA (reference sequence). The CDR3 loop spans 17 amino acids. The V end lost 0 bases, the J end lost 1 base, and 17 bases lay between the germline ends. The CDR3 bases are TGCAGTGCTAGAGATAGTAGAGGACTTACAGGCACAGATACGCAGTATTTT. This sequence encodes CSARDSRGLTGTDTQYF.

DNA for the CDR3: TGCAGTGCCCAGGGACAGGGGGGGTACGAGCAGTACTTC. Translation gives CSAQGQGGYEQYF. V gene TRBV20-1 combines with J gene TRBJ2-7, with 11 positions matching TRBD1. This CDR3 has 13 amino acids. J gave up 4 bases and V 6 bases, and 5 bases lay outside the gene matches. CDR1 is DFQATT, CDR2 SNEGSKA, per germline (reference sequence).

This clonotype was recorded a few times. V and J are TRBV11-3 and TRBJ2-1; D is unresolved. V was cut by 5 bases and J by 7 bases, with 6 bases left in between. The germline V gene encodes CDR1 SGHNT and CDR2 YENEEA. The CDR3 is made up of 11 amino acids. CDR3 residues: CASSHRNEQFF. The CDR3 DNA is TGTGCCAGCAGCCACAGAAATGAGCAGTTCTTC.

V usage is TRBV5-6 and J usage is TRBJ2-7; tentative D call: TRBD1 (5 bases). CDR1 SGHDT and CDR2 YYEEEE come from the germline V gene. Trimming removed 4 bases from V and 1 base from J, with 12 bases in between. The CDR3 runs to 14 residues. CDR3 in DNA: TGTGCCAGCAGCCCTCCCCGACAGTCCTACGAGCAGTACTTC. This codes for CASSPPRQSYEQYF.